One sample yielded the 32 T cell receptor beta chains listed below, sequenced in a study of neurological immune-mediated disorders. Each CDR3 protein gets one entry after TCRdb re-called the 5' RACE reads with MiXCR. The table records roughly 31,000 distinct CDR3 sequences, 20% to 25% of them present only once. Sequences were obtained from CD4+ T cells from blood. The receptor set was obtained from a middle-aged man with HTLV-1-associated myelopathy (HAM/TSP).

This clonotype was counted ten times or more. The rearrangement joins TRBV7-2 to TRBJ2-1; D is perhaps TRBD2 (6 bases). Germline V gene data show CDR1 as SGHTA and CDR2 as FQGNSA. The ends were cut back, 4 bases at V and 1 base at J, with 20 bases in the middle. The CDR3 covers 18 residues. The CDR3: CASSYGGYRPRSYNEQFF. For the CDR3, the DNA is TGTGCCAGCAGCTACGGGGGTTATCGCCCAAGGTCCTACAATGAGCAGTTCTTC.

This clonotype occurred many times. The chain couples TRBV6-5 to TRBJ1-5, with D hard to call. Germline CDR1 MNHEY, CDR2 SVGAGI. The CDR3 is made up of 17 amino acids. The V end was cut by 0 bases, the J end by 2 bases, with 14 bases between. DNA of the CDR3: TGTGCCAGCAGTTACTCGAAAACGGGCGTCGGCAATCAGCCCCAGCATTTT. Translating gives CASSYSKTGVGNQPQHF.

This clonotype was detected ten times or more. The CDR3 region is CASSSGQPSSGNTIYF. CDR3 sequence (DNA): TGTGCCAGCAGCTCGGGACAGCCCAGCTCTGGAAACACCATATATTTT. The chain employs TRBV7-9 and TRBJ1-3; TRBD1 matches at 7 bases. The V gene's germline CDR1 is SEHNR and CDR2 FQNEAQ (reference sequence). After removal of 4 bases from V and 0 bases from J, the junction contained 6 bases not matched to a gene. This CDR3 region has 16 residues.

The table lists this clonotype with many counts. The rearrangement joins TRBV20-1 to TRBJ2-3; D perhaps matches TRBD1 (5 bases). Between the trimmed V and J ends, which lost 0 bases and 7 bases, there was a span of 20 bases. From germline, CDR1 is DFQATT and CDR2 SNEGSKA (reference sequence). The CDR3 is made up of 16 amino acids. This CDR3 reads CSARDGRQGPRNTQYF. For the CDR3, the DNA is TGCAGTGCTAGAGATGGGCGCCAGGGCCCTAGAAATACGCAGTATTTT.

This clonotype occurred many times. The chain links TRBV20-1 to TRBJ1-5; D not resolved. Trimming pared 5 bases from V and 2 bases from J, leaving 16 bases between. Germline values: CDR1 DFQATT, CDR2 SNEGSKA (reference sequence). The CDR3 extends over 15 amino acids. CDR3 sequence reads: CSAQVPSQGNQPQHF. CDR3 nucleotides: TGCAGTGCTCAAGTCCCAAGTCAGGGCAATCAGCCCCAGCATTTT.

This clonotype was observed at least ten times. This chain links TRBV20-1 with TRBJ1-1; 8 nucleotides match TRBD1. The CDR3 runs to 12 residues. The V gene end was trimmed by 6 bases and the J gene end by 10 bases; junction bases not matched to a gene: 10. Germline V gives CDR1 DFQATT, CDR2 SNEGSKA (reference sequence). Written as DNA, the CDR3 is TGCAGTGCGCCAGACCGGGACAGGAGAGCTTTCTTT. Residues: CSAPDRDRRAFF.

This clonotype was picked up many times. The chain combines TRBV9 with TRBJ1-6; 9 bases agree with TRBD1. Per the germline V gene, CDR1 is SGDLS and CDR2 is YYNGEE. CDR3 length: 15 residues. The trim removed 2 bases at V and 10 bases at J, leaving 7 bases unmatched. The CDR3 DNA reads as TGTGCCAGCAGCGTCGGGACAGGGAGCGGATCACCCCTCCACTTT. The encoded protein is CASSVGTGSGSPLHF.

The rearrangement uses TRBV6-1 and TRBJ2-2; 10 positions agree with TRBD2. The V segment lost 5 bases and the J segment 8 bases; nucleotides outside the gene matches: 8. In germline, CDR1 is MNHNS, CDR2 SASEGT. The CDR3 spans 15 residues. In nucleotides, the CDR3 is TGTGCCAGCAGTCTACGGACTAGCGGCGGAGGGGAGCTGTTTTTT. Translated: CASSLRTSGGGELFF.

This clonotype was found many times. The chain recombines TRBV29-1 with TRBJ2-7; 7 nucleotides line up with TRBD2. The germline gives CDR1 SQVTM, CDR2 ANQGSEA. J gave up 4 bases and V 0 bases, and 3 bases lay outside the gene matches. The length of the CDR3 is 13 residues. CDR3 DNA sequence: TGCAGCGTTGAAGATCCGGGGGGATACGAGCAGTACTTC. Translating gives CSVEDPGGYEQYF.

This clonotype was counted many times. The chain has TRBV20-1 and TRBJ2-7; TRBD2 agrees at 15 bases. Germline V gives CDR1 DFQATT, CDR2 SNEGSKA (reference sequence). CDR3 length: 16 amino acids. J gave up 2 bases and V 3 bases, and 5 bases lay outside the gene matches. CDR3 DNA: TGCAGTGCTAGCCCGGGACTAGCGGGGGGACCCTACGAGCAGTACTTC. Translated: CSASPGLAGGPYEQYF.

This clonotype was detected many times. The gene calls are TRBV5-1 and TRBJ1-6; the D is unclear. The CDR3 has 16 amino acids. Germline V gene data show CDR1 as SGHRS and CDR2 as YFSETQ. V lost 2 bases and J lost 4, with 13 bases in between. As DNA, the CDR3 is TGCGCCAGCAGCTTCGAGCCCCCACTTTATAATTCACCCCTCCACTTT. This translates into CASSFEPPLYNSPLHF.

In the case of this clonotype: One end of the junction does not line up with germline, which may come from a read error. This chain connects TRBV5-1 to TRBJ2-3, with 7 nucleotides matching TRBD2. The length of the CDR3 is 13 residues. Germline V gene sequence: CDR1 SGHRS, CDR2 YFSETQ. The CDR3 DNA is TGCGCCAGCAGCGCGGCCGGGGTGGGGACTACGTTTTTT. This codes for CASSAAGVGTTFF. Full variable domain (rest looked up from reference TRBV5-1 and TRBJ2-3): KAGVTQTPRYLIKTRGQQVTLSCSPISGHRSVSWYQQTPGQGLQFLFEYFSETQRNKGNFPGRFSGRQFSNSRSEMNVSTLELGDSALYLCASSAAGVGTTFFGPGTRLTVL.

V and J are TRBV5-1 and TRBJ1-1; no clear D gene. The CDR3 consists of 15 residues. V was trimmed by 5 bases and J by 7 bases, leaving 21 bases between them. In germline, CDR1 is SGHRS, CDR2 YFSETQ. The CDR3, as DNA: TGCGCCAGCAGATCAACGGAGGGTGCCCGCGGTGAAGCTTTCTTT. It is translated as CASRSTEGARGEAFF.

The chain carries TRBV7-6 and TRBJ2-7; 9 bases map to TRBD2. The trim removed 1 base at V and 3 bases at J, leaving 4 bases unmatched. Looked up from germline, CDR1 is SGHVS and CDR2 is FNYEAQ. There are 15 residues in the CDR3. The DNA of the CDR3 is TGTGCCAGCAGCTTAGGGACTAGCGCAAACTACGAGCAGTACTTC. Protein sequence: CASSLGTSANYEQYF. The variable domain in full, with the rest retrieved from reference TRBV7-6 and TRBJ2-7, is GAGVSQSPRYKVTKRGQDVALRCDPISGHVSLYWYRQALGQGPEFLTYFNYEAQQDKSGLPNDRFSAERPEGSISTLTIQRTEQRDSAMYRCASSLGTSANYEQYFGPGTRLTVT.

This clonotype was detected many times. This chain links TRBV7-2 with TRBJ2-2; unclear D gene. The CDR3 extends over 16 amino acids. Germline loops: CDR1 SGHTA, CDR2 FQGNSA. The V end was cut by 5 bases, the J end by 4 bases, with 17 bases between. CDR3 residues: CASSPPLGRITGELFF. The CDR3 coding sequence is TGTGCCAGCAGCCCCCCTTTGGGCAGAATCACCGGGGAGCTGTTTTTT.

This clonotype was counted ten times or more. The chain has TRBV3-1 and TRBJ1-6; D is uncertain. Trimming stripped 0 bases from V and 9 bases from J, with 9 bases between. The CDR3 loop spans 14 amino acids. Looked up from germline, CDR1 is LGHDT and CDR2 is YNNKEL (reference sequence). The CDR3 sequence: CASSQESKVSPLHF. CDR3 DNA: TGTGCCAGCAGCCAAGAGTCTAAGGTTTCACCCCTCCACTTT.

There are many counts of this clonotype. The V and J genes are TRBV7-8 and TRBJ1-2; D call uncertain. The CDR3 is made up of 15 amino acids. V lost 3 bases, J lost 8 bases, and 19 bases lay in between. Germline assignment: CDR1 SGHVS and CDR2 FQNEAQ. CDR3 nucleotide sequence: TGTGCCAGCAGCTTTCCCCCCATCGAGGTGGTGGGCTACACCTTC. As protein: CASSFPPIEVVGYTF.

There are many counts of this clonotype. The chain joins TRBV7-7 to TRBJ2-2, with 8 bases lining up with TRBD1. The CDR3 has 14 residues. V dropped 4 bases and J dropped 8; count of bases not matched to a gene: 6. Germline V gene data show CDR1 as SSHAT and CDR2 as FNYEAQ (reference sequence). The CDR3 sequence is CASSYGQGSGELFF. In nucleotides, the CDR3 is TGTGCCAGCAGCTACGGACAGGGTTCAGGGGAGCTGTTTTTT.

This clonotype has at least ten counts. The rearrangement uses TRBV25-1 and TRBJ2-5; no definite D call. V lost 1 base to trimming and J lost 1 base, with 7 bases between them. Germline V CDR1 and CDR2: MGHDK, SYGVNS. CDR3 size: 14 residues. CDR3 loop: CASSEFNSQETQYF. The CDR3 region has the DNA TGTGCCAGCAGTGAATTCAACAGCCAAGAGACCCAGTACTTC.

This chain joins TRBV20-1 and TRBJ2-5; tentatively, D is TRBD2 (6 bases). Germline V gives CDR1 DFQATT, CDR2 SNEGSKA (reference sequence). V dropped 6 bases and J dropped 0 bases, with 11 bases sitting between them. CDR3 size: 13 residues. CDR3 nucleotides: TGCAGTGCCCACGGGAGAAACCAAGAGACCCAGTACTTC. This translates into CSAHGRNQETQYF.

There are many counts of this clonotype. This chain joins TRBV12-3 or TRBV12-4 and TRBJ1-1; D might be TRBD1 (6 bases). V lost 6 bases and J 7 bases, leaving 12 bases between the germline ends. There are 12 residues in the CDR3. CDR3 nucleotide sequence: TGTGCCAGCAGGCAGACCAGGGGTGAAGCTTTCTTT. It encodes CASRQTRGEAFF.

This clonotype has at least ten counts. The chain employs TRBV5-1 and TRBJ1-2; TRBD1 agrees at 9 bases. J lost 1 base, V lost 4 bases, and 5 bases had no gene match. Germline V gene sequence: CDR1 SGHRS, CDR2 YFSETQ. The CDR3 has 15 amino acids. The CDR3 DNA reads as TGCGCCAGCAGCCTACAGGGGGCCCTTAACTATGGCTACACCTTC. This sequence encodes CASSLQGALNYGYTF.

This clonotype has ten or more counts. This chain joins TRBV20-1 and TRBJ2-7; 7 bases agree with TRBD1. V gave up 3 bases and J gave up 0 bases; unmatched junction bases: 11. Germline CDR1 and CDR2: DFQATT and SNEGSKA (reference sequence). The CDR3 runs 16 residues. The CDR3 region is CSARDLGQPSSYEQYF. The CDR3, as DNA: TGCAGTGCTAGGGACCTGGGACAGCCGAGCTCCTACGAGCAGTACTTC.

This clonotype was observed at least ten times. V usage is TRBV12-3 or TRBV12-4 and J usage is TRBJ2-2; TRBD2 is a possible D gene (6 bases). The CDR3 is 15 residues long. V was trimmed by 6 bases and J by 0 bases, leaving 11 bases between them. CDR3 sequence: CASSMTSPNTGELFF. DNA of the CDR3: TGTGCCAGCAGCATGACTAGTCCGAACACCGGGGAGCTGTTTTTT.

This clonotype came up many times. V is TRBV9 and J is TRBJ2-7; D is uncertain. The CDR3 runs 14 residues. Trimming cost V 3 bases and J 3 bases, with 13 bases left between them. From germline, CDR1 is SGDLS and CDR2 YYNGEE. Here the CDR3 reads CASSATDVNYEQYF. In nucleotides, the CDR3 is TGTGCCAGCAGCGCTACTGACGTCAACTACGAGCAGTACTTC.

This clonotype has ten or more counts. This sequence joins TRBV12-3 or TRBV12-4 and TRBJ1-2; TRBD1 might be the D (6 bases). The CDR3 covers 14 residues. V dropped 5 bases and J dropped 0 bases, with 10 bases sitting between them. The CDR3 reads CASSDWTANYGYTF. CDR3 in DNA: TGTGCCAGCAGTGACTGGACAGCTAACTATGGCTACACCTTC.

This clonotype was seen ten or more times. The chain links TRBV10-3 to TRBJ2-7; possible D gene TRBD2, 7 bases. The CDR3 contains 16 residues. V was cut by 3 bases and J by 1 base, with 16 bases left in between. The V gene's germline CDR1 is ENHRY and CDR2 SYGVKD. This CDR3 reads CAISDTGRGGSYEQYF. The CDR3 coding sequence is TGTGCCATCAGTGACACAGGAAGGGGGGGGTCCTACGAGCAGTACTTC.

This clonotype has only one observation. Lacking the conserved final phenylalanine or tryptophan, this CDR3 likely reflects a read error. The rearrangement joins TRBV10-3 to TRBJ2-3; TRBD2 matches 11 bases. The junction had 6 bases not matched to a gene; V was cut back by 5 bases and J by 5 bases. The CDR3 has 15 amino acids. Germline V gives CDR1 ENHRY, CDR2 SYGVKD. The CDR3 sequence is CAISLAGGQKDTQYV. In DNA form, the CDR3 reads TGTGCCATCAGTCTAGCGGGGGGACAGAAAGATACGCAGTATGTT.

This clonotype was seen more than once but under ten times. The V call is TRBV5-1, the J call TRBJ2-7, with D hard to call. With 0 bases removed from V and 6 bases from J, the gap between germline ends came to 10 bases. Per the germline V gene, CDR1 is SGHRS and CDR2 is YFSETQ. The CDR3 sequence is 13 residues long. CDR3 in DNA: TGCGCCAGCAGCTTGGTGTTTGGTGGCGAGCAGTACTTC. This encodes CASSLVFGGEQYF.

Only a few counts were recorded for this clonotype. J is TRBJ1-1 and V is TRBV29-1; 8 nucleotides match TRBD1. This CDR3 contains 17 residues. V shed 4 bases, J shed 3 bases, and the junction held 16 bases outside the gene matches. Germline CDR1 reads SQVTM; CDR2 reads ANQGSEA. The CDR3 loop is CSVAGMDRAKLYTEAFF. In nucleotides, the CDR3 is TGCAGCGTTGCGGGGATGGACAGGGCCAAGTTGTACACTGAAGCTTTCTTT. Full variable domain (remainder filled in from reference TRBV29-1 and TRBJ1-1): SAVISQKPSRDICQRGTSLTIQCQVDSQVTMMFWYRQQPGQSLTLIATANQGSEATYESGFVIDKFPISRPNLTFSTLTVSNMSPEDSSIYLCSVAGMDRAKLYTEAFFGQGTRLTVV.

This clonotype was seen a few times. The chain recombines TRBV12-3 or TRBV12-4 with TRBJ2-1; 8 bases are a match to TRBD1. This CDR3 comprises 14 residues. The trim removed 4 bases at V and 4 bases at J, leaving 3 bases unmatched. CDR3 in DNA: TGTGCCAGCAGTTCCCGGGACAGGTACAATGAGCAGTTCTTC. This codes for CASSSRDRYNEQFF.

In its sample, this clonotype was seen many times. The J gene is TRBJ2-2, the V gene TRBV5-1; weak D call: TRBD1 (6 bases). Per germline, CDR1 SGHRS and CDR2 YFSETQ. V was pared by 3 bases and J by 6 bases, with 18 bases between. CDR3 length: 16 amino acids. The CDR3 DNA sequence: TGCGCCAGCAGCTCGAATGCACAGGGAATCGCCGGGGAGCTGTTTTTT. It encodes CASSSNAQGIAGELFF. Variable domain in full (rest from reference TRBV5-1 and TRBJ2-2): KAGVTQTPRYLIKTRGQQVTLSCSPISGHRSVSWYQQTPGQGLQFLFEYFSETQRNKGNFPGRFSGRQFSNSRSEMNVSTLELGDSALYLCASSSNAQGIAGELFFGEGSRLTVL.